A single T cell receptor beta chain is shown here with its context. The CDR3 sequence is 14 residues long. Per germline, CDR1 LGHNA and CDR2 YNFKEQ. V shed 3 bases and J shed 7 bases, with 15 bases lying between them. The data stem from a study of shared clonotypes between healthy human individuals. Per the authors' pipeline: ImmunoSEQ yielded junction-only sequences lacking quality scores, so filtering differed. Some clones are missing from TCRdb's copy, which holds only in-frame ones; the method was immunoSEQ multiplex PCR. The DNA was the basis for D and trimming; V, J and clone size are from that table. The sample includes some 1,100,000 clones, 78% seen only once; the top ten take approximately 0.5%.

The chain has TRBV4-2 and TRBJ2-5, with D perhaps TRBD1 (6 bases). The receptor's source is a man between 18 and 29 years old in good health. Some clones in this sample may be carry-over from other donors' samples. What was sequenced was memory CD4+ T cells from PBMCs. Subset given: CD45RA-negative fraction. The CDR3 nucleotides are TGTGCCAGCAGCCAGGCAGGGGAGAGGGGGACCCAGTACTTC. Its protein product is CASSQAGERGTQYF.